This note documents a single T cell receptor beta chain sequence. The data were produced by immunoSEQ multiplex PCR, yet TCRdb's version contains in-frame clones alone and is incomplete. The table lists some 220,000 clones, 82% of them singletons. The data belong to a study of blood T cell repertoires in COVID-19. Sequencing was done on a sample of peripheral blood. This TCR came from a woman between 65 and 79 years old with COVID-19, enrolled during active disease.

CDR3 sequence (DNA): TGTGCCAGCACCGGGACAGGGGTGTGGACCCAGTACTTC. This codes for CASTGTGVWTQYF. The chain employs TRBV6-5 and TRBJ2-5; 10 bases are shared with TRBD1. The CDR3 extends over 13 amino acids. Germline V gene lookup returns CDR1 MNHEY and CDR2 SVGAGI. Unmatched junction bases numbered 6, after V lost 7 bases and J lost 7 bases.